Listed here are 26 T cell receptor beta chains from one sample, sequenced in a study of B cell selection in AIRE deficiency. Sorted regulatory T cells were CD4-positive, CD25-high and CD127-low or negative. Only in-frame clones appear in the TCRdb table, and some are missing; sequencing was by immunoSEQ multiplex PCR. The repertoire includes about 26,000 clones, around 93% of them detected once, and approximately 1.1% sits in the top ten. Sequencing was carried out using CD4+CD25+ Tregs sorted from PBMCs. The receptors originated from a human donor in good health.

The chain has TRBV5-4 and TRBJ1-6, with 8 positions matching TRBD1. Germline values: CDR1 SGHNT, CDR2 YYREEE (reference sequence). V dropped 2 bases and J dropped 10; count of bases not matched to a gene: 20. The CDR3 is 19 amino acids. CDR3 DNA: TGTGCCAGCAGCTTATCGTTCGGGACAGGTATTAGATATTCGTCACCCCTCCACTTT. Its translation: CASSLSFGTGIRYSSPLHF.

This clone has just one count. This sequence joins TRBV7-3 and TRBJ1-2, with a weak D call TRBD1 (5 bases). Germline CDR1 and CDR2: SGHTA and FQGTGA. The germline V and J ends were trimmed by 2 bases and 4 bases, with 17 bases remaining between them. The CDR3 extends over 16 amino acids. The CDR3 sequence is CASSLGVRGGGYGYTF. The CDR3 DNA reads TGTGCCAGCAGCTTAGGAGTTAGGGGCGGAGGCTATGGCTACACCTTC.

The chain recombines TRBV5-1 with TRBJ2-7, with TRBD2 matching over 7 bases. Trimming cost V 1 base and J 1 base; bases outside gene matches: 8. The V gene's germline CDR1 is SGHRS and CDR2 YFSETQ. CDR3 length: 16 amino acids. CDR3 sequence: CASSLWGGSSSYEQYF. Here the CDR3 DNA reads TGCGCCAGCAGCTTGTGGGGGGGATCTAGTTCCTACGAGCAGTACTTC.

V usage is TRBV9 and J usage is TRBJ1-3; D is ambiguous. Germline loops: CDR1 SGDLS, CDR2 YYNGEE. There are 13 residues in the CDR3. V gave up 0 bases and J gave up 4 bases, with 5 bases separating them. CDR3 bases: TGTGCCAGCAGCGTAGATGCCGGAAACACCATATATTTT. It specifies CASSVDAGNTIYF.

V gene TRBV14 combines with J gene TRBJ1-1, with D perhaps TRBD1 (6 bases). Germline CDR1 reads SGHDN; CDR2 reads FVKESK. Trimming stripped 5 bases from V and 10 bases from J, with 11 bases between. CDR3 length equals 11 residues. Here the CDR3 reads CASSNRAAAFF. The CDR3 DNA reads as TGTGCCAGCAGCAACAGGGCAGCAGCTTTCTTT.

The rearrangement links TRBV27 to TRBJ1-2; possible D gene TRBD1, 6 bases. V lost 2 bases and J 4 bases, leaving 14 bases between the germline ends. The CDR3 spans 15 residues. Germline values: CDR1 MNHEY, CDR2 SMNVEV (reference sequence). CDR3 sequence (DNA): TGTGCCAGCAGTTTAACAGGGCGCCCCCTCTATGGCTACACCTTC. The encoded protein is CASSLTGRPLYGYTF.

The chain recombines TRBV7-6 with TRBJ1-1; D is undetermined. Germline V gene sequence: CDR1 SGHVS, CDR2 FNYEAQ. V gave up 5 bases and J gave up 4 bases, with 11 bases separating them. The CDR3 is 13 residues long. CDR3 sequence (DNA): TGTGCCAGCAGCCTAAGGACCGGCACTGAAGCTTTCTTT. This translates into CASSLRTGTEAFF.

The rearrangement uses TRBV5-4 and TRBJ1-1; the D gene is possibly TRBD1 (5 bases). The CDR3 is 17 amino acids. Trimming stripped 4 bases from V and 1 base from J, with 20 bases between. Germline CDR1 and CDR2: SGHNT and YYREEE (reference sequence). The CDR3 protein is CASSLGAGGPPNTEAFF. The CDR3 bases are TGTGCCAGCAGCCTAGGGGCGGGAGGGCCCCCGAACACTGAAGCTTTCTTT.

The chain combines TRBV19 with TRBJ1-6, with 8 bases fitting TRBD1. The CDR3 has 15 amino acids. The V segment lost 4 bases and the J segment 5 bases; nucleotides outside the gene matches: 4. Germline V CDR1 and CDR2: LNHDA, SQIVND (reference sequence). The CDR3 sequence is CASSRGQGNNSPLHF. The CDR3 DNA is TGTGCCAGTAGTAGAGGACAGGGTAATAATTCACCCCTCCACTTT.

The rearrangement uses TRBV10-2 and TRBJ1-2, with D unresolved. The CDR3 is 14 amino acids. Germline CDR1 and CDR2: WSHSY and SAAADI. V was trimmed by 3 bases and J by 6 bases, leaving 14 bases between them. The CDR3 DNA is TGCGCCAGCAGTGATCGTGACGGTCCCGATGGCTACACCTTC. It yields the protein CASSDRDGPDGYTF.

The J gene is TRBJ2-3, the V gene TRBV14; either TRBD1 or TRBD2 may fit D (5 bases each). Germline CDR1 reads SGHDN; CDR2 reads FVKESK. Trimming left V 1 base short and J 5 bases short, with 13 bases between. The CDR3 spans 15 residues. The CDR3 bases are TGTGCCAGCAGCCAAGCCGGGGCCTTCGGAGATACGCAGTATTTT. This codes for CASSQAGAFGDTQYF.

The V gene is TRBV30, the J gene TRBJ1-1; 7 bases agree with TRBD1. V dropped 3 bases and J dropped 4; count of bases not matched to a gene: 5. Looked up from germline, CDR1 is GTSNPN and CDR2 is SVGIG (reference sequence). The CDR3 loop spans 13 amino acids. CDR3 amino acids: CAWSKGAVTEAFF. The CDR3 DNA sequence: TGTGCCTGGAGCAAGGGGGCGGTCACTGAAGCTTTCTTT.

The rearrangement joins TRBV12-5 to TRBJ1-3, with TRBD1 identical over 7 bases. V dropped 1 base and J dropped 0; count of bases not matched to a gene: 21. Per germline, CDR1 LGHNT and CDR2 FRNRAP. The CDR3 contains 22 residues. The DNA for the CDR3 is TGTGCTAGTGGTTTGGGTTGGTTGGAGGGGGCATCGCCTCAAGGCTCTGGAAACACCATATATTTT. This codes for CASGLGWLEGASPQGSGNTIYF.

This clone has more than one count but fewer than ten. V usage is TRBV27 and J usage is TRBJ2-7; maybe TRBD1 (6 bases). Germline CDR1 reads MNHEY; CDR2 reads SMNVEV (reference sequence). V lost 3 bases and J 4 bases, leaving 22 bases between the germline ends. The CDR3 runs to 17 residues. The CDR3 is CASSFRTDRILPYEQYF. The CDR3 coding sequence is TGTGCCAGCAGTTTTAGGACGGACAGAATACTCCCTTACGAGCAGTACTTC.

The chain recombines TRBV6-5 with TRBJ2-5; tentative D call: TRBD1 (5 bases). This CDR3 region has 15 residues. V dropped 5 bases and J dropped 2 bases, with 15 bases sitting between them. The germline gives CDR1 MNHEY, CDR2 SVGAGI. CDR3 protein: CASSRTGTQQETQYF. The CDR3 DNA reads TGTGCCAGCAGTAGAACAGGTACCCAACAAGAGACCCAGTACTTC.

V and J are TRBV28 and TRBJ2-1, with 10 bases identical to TRBD2. V lost 7 bases, J lost 7 bases, and 10 bases stayed unmatched. CDR1 and CDR2 (germline): MDHEN, SYDVKM. This CDR3 contains 15 residues. The CDR3 loop is CASTVRLAGVNEQFF. DNA of the CDR3: TGTGCCAGCACTGTCAGGCTAGCGGGGGTTAATGAGCAGTTCTTC.

The count of this clone is one. The chain recombines TRBV27 with TRBJ2-7; weak D call: TRBD1 (6 bases). V lost 3 bases and J 2 bases, leaving 20 bases between the germline ends. Germline values: CDR1 MNHEY, CDR2 SMNVEV (reference sequence). This CDR3 region has 17 residues. The CDR3 is CASSLRGTPWSPYEQYF. CDR3 nucleotides: TGTGCCAGCAGTTTGAGAGGGACACCCTGGAGCCCCTACGAGCAGTACTTC.

The CDR3 nucleotides are TGTGCCTGGAGTTGGACAGGGGGTGGGGAAAAACTGTTTTTT. Translated: CAWSWTGGGEKLFF. V usage is TRBV30 and J usage is TRBJ1-4; 10 bases agree with TRBD1. Germline V lookup: CDR1 GTSNPN, CDR2 SVGIG (reference sequence). The CDR3 has 14 amino acids. The V gene end was trimmed by 2 bases and the J gene end by 8 bases; junction bases not matched to a gene: 5.

V usage is TRBV2 and J usage is TRBJ2-1, with D possibly being TRBD1 (6 bases). V dropped 8 bases and J dropped 7 bases, with 18 bases sitting between them. Germline CDR1 is SNHLY and CDR2 is FYNNEI. The CDR3 runs to 14 residues. CDR3 protein: CASAGVAGDNEQFF. The CDR3 nucleotides read TGTGCCAGCGCCGGTGTTGCAGGGGATAATGAGCAGTTCTTC.

This chain joins TRBV18 and TRBJ2-5; 9 bases are a match to TRBD2. The trim removed 6 bases at V and 2 bases at J, leaving 7 bases unmatched. This CDR3 is built from 15 residues. Germline lookup yields CDR1 KGHSH and CDR2 LQKENI. This CDR3 is CASSPSSGDQETQYF. The CDR3 DNA reads TGTGCCAGCTCGCCGTCTAGCGGGGATCAAGAGACCCAGTACTTC.

This sequence joins TRBV15 and TRBJ2-2, with D unclear. The ends were cut back, 2 bases at V and 7 bases at J, with 11 bases in the middle. Germline V gene sequence: CDR1 LNHNV, CDR2 YYDKDF (reference sequence). This CDR3 region has 14 residues. The CDR3 nucleotides are TGTGCCACCAGCAGACCCGACTTCGACGGGGAGCTGTTTTTT. The encoded protein is CATSRPDFDGELFF.

The CDR3 bases are TGCAGCGTTGCGGCGGAGGGTTTTGGCTACACCTTC. As protein: CSVAAEGFGYTF. The V gene is TRBV29-1, the J gene TRBJ1-2; no reliable D call. V dropped 4 bases and J dropped 7 bases, with 13 bases sitting between them. The CDR3 totals 12 residues. The germline gives CDR1 SQVTM, CDR2 ANQGSEA.

This chain uses TRBV9 with TRBJ1-2; D perhaps matches TRBD1 (5 bases). V was shortened by 0 bases and J by 2 bases, with 8 bases between the two germline ends. This CDR3 has 14 amino acids. CDR1 is SGDLS and CDR2 is YYNGEE in the germline V gene. CDR3 sequence (DNA): TGTGCCAGCAGCGTAGTGGACACCAACTATGGCTACACCTTC. Translation: CASSVVDTNYGYTF.

The chain joins TRBV2 to TRBJ2-2; TRBD1 matches 10 bases. The CDR3 contains 17 residues. Unmatched junction bases numbered 12, after V lost 11 bases and J lost 0 bases. Germline assignment: CDR1 SNHLY and CDR2 FYNNEI. The DNA for the CDR3 is TGTGCCGTCGCGACAGGGGGCAACCCCGCGAACACCGGGGAGCTGTTTTTT. Protein product: CAVATGGNPANTGELFF.

This clone was picked up one time. V is TRBV6-1 and J is TRBJ1-2, with D uncertain. The CDR3 has 13 residues. The germline V gene encodes CDR1 MNHNS and CDR2 SASEGT. The V end was cut by 7 bases, the J end by 4 bases, with 13 bases between. CDR3 loop: CASNQWQLYGYTF. In nucleotides, the CDR3 is TGTGCCAGCAATCAGTGGCAGCTCTATGGCTACACCTTC.

The chain has TRBV5-6 and TRBJ2-1; no clear D gene. Germline CDR1 reads SGHDT; CDR2 reads YYEEEE. The germline V and J ends were trimmed by 1 base and 6 bases, with 8 bases remaining between them. This CDR3 contains 13 residues. CDR3 residues: CASSLFGVNEQFF. For the CDR3, the DNA is TGTGCCAGCAGCTTGTTTGGGGTCAATGAGCAGTTCTTC.